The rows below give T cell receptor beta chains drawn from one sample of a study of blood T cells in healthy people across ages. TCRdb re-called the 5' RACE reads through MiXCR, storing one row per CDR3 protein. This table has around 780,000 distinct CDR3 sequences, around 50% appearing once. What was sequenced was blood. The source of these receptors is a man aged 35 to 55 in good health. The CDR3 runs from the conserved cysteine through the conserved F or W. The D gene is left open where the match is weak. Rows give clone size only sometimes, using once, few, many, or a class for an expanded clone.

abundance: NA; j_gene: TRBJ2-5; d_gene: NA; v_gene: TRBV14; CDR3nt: TGTGCCAGCAGCCTTAGGGGCCCGGATGAGCAGTACTTC; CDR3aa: CASSLRGPDEQYF
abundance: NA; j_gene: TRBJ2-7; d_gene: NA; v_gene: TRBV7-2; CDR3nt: TGTGCCAGCAGCTCGAAAGATCCCGCCGAGCAGTACTTC; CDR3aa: CASSSKDPAEQYF
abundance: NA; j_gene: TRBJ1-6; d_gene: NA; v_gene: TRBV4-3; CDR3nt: TGCGCCAGCAGCCAAGAAAGGGGGTCCAATTCACCCCTCCACTTT; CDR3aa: CASSQERGSNSPLHF
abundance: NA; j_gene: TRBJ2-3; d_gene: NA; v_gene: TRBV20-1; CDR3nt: TGCAGTGCGGACATCTTGGGGGCCGGGGATACGCAGTATTTT; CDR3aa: CSADILGAGDTQYF
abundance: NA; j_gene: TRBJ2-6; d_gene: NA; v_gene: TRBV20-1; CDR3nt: TGCAGTGCTAAACAAAGGAGAGCCAACGTCCTGACTTTC; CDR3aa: CSAKQRRANVLTF
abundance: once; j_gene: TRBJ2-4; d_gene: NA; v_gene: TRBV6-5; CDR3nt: TGTGCCAGCAGTTACTTTAAAAACATTCAGTACTTC; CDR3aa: CASSYFKNIQYF
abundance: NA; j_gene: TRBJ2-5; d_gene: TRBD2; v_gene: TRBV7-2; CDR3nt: TGTGCCAGCAGCTTAGTTCCGGGACTAGCGGGAGGCCTCCAAGAGACCCAGTACTTC; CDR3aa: CASSLVPGLAGGLQETQYF
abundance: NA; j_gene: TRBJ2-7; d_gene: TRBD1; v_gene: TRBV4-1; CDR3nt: TGCGCCAGCACTCCCTCTGGGACAGGGGCCTACGAGCAGTACTTC; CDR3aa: CASTPSGTGAYEQYF
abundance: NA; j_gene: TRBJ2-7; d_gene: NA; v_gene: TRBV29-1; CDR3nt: TGCAGCGTTCGTCGGGCCTCAACCTACGAGCAGTACTTC; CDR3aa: CSVRRASTYEQYF
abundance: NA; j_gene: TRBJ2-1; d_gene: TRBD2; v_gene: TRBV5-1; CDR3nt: TGCGCCAGCACGAATAGCGGGAGCGGCTATGAGCAGTTCTTC; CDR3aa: CASTNSGSGYEQFF
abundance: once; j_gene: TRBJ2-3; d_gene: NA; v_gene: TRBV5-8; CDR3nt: TGTGCCAGCAGCTTGGTAAAGGGTGAAGAAGGCACAGATACGCAGTATTTT; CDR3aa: CASSLVKGEEGTDTQYF
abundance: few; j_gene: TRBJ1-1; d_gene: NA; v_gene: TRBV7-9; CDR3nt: TGTGCCAGCAGCTGGTCAGGGGAGCACACTGAAGCTTTCTTT; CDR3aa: CASSWSGEHTEAFF
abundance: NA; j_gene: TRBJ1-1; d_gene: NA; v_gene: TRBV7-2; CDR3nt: TGTGCCAGCAGCCAAATGACTAATGAGGGCACTGAAGCTTTCTTT; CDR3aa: CASSQMTNEGTEAFF
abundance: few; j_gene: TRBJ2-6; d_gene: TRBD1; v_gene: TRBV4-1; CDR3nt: TGCGCCAGCAGCCAAGGTAGGGTTTCCGGGACAGGAAACTCTGGGGCCAACGTCCTGACTTTC; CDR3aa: CASSQGRVSGTGNSGANVLTF
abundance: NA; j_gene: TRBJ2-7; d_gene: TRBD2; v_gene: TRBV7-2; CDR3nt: TGTGCCAGCAGCCTCGCCGGGACTACTGACCACGAGCAGTACTTC; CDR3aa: CASSLAGTTDHEQYF
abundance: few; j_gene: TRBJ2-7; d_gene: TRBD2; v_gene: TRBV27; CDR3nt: TGTGCCAGCAGTACCAGACTAGCGGGAGGTTACGAGCAGTACTTC; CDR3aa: CASSTRLAGGYEQYF
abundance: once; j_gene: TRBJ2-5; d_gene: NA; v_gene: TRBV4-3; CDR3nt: TGCGCCAGCAGCCTGGAACCGAGAGGGGAGCAGTACTTC; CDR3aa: CASSLEPRGEQYF
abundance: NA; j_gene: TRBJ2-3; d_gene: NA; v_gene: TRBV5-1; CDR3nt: TGCGCCAGCAGCTTACCCGGACGGGGAGCAGGGACAGATACGCAGTATTTT; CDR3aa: CASSLPGRGAGTDTQYF
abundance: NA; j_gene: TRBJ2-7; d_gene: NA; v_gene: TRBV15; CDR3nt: TGTGCCGCCAGCCCGTCGAGGGACAACGCCTACGAGCAGTACTTC; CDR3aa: CAASPSRDNAYEQYF
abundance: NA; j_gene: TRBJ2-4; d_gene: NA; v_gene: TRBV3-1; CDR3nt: TGTGCCAGCAGCCAAGATCCACGGGGACATCAGTACTTC; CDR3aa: CASSQDPRGHQYF
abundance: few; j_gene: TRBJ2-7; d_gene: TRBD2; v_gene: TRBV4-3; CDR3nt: TGCGCCAGCAGCCAACTAGCGGGAGGGCCCCACGAGCAGTACTTC; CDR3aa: CASSQLAGGPHEQYF
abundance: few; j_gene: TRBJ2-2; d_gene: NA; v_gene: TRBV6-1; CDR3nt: TGTGCCAGCAGTGAAGCCGTGGGGAACACCGGGGAGCTGTTTTTT; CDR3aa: CASSEAVGNTGELFF